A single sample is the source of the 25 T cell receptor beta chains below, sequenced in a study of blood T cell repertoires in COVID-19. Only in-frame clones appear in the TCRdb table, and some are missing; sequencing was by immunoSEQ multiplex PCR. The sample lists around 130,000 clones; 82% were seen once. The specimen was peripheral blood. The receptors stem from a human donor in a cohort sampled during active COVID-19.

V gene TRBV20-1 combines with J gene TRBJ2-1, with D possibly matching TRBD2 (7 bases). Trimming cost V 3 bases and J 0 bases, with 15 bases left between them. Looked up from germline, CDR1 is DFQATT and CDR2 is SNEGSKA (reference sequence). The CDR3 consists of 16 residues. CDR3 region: CSASRGAGSSYNEQFF. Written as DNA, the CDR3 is TGCAGTGCTAGTCGGGGGGCAGGGAGCTCCTACAATGAGCAGTTCTTC.

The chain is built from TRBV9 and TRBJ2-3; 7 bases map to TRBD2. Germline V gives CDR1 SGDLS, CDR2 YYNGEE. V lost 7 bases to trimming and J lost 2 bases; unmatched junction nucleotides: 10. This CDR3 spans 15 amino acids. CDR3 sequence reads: CASGQASGTTDTQYF. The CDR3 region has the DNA TGTGCCAGCGGCCAGGCTAGCGGAACCACAGATACGCAGTATTTT. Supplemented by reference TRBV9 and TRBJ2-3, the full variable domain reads DSGVTQTPKHLITATGQRVTLRCSPRSGDLSVYWYQQSLDQGLQFLIQYYNGEERAKGNILERFSAQQFPDLHSELNLSSLELGDSALYFCASGQASGTTDTQYFGPGTRLTVL.

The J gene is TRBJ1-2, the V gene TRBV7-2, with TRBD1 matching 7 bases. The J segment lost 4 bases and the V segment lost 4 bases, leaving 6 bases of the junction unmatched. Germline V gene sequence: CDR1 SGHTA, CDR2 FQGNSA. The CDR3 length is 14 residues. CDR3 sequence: CASSSETGPYGYTF. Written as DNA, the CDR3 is TGTGCCAGCAGCTCAGAGACAGGGCCCTATGGCTACACCTTC.

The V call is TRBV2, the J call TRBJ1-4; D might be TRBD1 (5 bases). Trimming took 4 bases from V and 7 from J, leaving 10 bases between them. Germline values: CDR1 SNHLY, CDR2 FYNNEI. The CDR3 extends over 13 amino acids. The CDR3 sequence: CASSVAGREKLFF. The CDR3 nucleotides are TGTGCCAGCAGTGTTGCAGGGCGTGAAAAACTGTTTTTT. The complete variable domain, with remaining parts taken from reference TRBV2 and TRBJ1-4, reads EPEVTQTPSHQVTQMGQEVILRCVPISNHLYFYWYRQILGQKVEFLVSFYNNEISEKSEIFDDQFSVERPDGSNFTLKIRSTKLEDSAMYFCASSVAGREKLFFGSGTQLSVL.

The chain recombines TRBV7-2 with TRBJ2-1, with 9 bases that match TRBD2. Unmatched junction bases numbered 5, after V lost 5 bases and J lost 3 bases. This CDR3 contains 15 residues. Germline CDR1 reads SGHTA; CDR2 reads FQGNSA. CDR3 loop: CASSVLAGLYNEQFF. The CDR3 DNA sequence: TGTGCCAGCAGCGTCCTAGCGGGGCTCTACAATGAGCAGTTCTTC.

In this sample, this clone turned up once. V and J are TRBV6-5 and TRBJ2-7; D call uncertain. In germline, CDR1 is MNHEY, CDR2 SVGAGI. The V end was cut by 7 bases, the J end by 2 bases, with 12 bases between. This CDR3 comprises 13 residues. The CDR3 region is CASTSTDTYEQYF. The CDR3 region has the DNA TGTGCCAGCACCTCGACCGACACCTACGAGCAGTACTTC.

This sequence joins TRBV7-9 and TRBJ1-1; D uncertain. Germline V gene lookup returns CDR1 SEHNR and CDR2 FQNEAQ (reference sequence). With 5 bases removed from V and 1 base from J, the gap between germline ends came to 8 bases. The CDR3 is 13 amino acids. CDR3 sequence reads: CASSMTQNTEAFF. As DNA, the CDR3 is TGTGCCAGCAGCATGACTCAGAACACTGAAGCTTTCTTT.

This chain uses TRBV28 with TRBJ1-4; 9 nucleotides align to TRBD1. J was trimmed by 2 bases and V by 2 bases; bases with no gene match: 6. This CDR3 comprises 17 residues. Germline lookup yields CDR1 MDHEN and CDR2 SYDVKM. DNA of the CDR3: TGTGCCAGCAGTTTACTCGGGACAGGGTGGACTAATGAAAAACTGTTTTTT. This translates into CASSLLGTGWTNEKLFF.

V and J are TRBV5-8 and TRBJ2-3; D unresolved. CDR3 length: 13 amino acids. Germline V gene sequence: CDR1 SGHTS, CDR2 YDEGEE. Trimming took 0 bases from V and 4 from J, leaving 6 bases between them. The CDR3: CASSLARADTQYF. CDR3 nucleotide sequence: TGTGCCAGCAGCTTGGCCCGCGCAGATACGCAGTATTTT.

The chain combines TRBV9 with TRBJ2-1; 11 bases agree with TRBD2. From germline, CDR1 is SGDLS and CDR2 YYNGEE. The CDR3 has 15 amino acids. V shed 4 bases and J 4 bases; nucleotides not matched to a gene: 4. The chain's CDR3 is CASSPGTSGYNEQFF. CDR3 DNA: TGTGCCAGCAGCCCCGGGACTAGCGGTTACAATGAGCAGTTCTTC.

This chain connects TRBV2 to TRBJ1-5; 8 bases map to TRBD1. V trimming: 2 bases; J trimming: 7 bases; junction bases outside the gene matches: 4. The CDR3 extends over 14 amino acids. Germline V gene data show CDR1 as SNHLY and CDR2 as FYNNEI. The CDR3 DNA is TGTGCCAGCAGTGAACGGGACAGGTCCCAGCCCCAGCATTTT. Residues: CASSERDRSQPQHF.

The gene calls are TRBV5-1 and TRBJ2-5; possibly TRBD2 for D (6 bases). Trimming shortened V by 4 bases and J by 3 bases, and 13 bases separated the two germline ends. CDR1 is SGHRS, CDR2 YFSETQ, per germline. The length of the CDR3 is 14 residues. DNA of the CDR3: TGCGCCAGCAGCGGGGGGACCATCGAAGAGACCCAGTACTTC. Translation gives CASSGGTIEETQYF.

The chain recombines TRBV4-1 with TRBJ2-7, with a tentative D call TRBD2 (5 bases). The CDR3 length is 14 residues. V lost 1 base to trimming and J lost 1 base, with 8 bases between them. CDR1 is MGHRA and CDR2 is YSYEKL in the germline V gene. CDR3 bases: TGCGCCAGCAGCCAAGTTGGCGGGTCCTACGAGCAGTACTTC. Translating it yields CASSQVGGSYEQYF.

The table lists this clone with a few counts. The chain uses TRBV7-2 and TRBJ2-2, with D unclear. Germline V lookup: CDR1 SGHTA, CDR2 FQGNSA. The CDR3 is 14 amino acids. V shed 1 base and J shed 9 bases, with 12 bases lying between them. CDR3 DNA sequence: TGTGCCAGCAGCTTAGAGACATCTTCTCGGGAGCTGTTTTTT. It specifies CASSLETSSRELFF.

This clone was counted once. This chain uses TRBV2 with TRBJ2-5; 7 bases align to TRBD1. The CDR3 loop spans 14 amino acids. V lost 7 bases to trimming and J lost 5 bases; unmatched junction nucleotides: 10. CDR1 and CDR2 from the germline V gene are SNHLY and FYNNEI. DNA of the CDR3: TGTGCCAGCACCCCGGACAGGTTCGGGGAGACCCAGTACTTC. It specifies CASTPDRFGETQYF.

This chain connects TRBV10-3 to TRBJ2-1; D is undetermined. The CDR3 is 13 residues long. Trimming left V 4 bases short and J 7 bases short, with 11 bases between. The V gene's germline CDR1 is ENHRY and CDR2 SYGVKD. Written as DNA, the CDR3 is TGTGCCATCAGTGTTGACGAGGCGAATGAGCAGTTCTTC. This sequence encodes CAISVDEANEQFF.

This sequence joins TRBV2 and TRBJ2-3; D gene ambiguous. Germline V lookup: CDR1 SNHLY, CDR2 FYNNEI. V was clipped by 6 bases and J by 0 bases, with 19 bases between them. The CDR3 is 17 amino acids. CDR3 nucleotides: TGTGCCAGCAGCCAACGGATCGGAGTTACTAGCACAGATACGCAGTATTTT. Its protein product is CASSQRIGVTSTDTQYF.

The CDR3, as DNA: TGTGCCAGCAGCTGGAGTGGCAACCAGCAGCCCCAGCATTTT. Translating gives CASSWSGNQQPQHF. The V and J genes are TRBV5-8 and TRBJ1-5; no clear D. Germline loops: CDR1 SGHTS, CDR2 YDEGEE. V was shortened by 3 bases and J by 7 bases, with 14 bases between the two germline ends. CDR3 length: 14 residues.

The CDR3 nucleotides read TGTGCCAGCAGTTTATGGCAGGGGACAGCTTTCTTT. Translation: CASSLWQGTAFF. The V and J genes are TRBV12-3 or TRBV12-4 and TRBJ1-1; weak D call: TRBD1 (6 bases). With 2 bases removed from V and 10 bases from J, the gap between germline ends came to 11 bases. The CDR3 length is 12 residues.

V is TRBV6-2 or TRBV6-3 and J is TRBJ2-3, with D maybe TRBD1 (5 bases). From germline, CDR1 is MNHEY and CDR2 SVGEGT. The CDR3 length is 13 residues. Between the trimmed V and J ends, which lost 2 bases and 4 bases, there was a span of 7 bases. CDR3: CASSYRGPDTQYF. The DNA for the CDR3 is TGTGCCAGCAGTTACAGGGGTCCAGATACGCAGTATTTT.

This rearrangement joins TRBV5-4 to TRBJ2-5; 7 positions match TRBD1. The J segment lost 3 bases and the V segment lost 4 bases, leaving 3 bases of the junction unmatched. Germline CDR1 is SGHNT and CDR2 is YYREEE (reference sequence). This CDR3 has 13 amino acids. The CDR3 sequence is CASSPGQEETQYF. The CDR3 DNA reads TGTGCCAGCAGCCCCGGACAGGAAGAGACCCAGTACTTC.

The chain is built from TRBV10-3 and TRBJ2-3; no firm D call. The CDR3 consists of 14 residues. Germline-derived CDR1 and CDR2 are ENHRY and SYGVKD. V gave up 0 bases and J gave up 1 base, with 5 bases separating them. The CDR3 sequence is CAISESAGTDTQYF. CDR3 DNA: TGTGCCATCAGTGAGTCGGCGGGCACAGATACGCAGTATTTT.

CDR3 residues: CASSQVWPTDTQYF. For the CDR3, the DNA is TGCGCCAGCAGCCAAGTCTGGCCCACAGATACGCAGTATTTT. V usage is TRBV4-1 and J usage is TRBJ2-3; D ambiguous. Between the trimmed V and J ends, which lost 1 base and 2 bases, there was a span of 7 bases. Germline loops: CDR1 MGHRA, CDR2 YSYEKL. This CDR3 comprises 14 residues.

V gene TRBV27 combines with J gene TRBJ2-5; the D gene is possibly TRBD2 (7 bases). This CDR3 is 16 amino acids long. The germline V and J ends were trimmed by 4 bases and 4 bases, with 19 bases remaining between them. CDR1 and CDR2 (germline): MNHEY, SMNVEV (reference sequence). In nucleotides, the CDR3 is TGTGCCAGCAGTTCCATATGGGGGGGGGCCAGAGAGACCCAGTACTTC. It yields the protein CASSSIWGGARETQYF.

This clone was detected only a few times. CDR3 region: CASSDSGFTDGYTF. The CDR3 coding sequence is TGTGCCAGCAGTGATTCAGGTTTTACGGATGGCTACACCTTC. The chain recombines TRBV2 with TRBJ1-2, with unresolved D. The CDR3 runs 14 residues. Germline CDR1 reads SNHLY; CDR2 reads FYNNEI. Trimming took 3 bases from V and 6 from J, leaving 14 bases between them.